This T cell receptor beta chain stems from a study of CD8 T cells in ankylosing spondylitis. V dropped 4 bases and J dropped 2 bases, with 14 bases sitting between them. Germline CDR1 is SGHDN and CDR2 is FVKESK. CDR3 length: 15 residues. In this sample, this clonotype turned up many times. Its antigen is undetermined. Broader study findings: Reports say disease-linked clones showed up significantly more in matched ankylosing spondylitis synovial fluid. A motif in TCR beta, a set of under ten highly homologous variants, appeared characteristic of ankylosing spondylitis blood.

5'-RACE, quantitative and with molecular barcodes, yielded the TCR beta libraries. TCRdb reprocessed the 5' RACE reads via MiXCR and lists one record per CDR3 protein. The table shows about 160,000 distinct CDR3 sequences, with about 17% occurring only once. The chain recombines TRBV14 with TRBJ1-2; D uncertain. The sample comprised blood, either unsorted or a sorted T cell fraction (not recorded which). This TCR was sampled from a male donor with ankylosing spondylitis or in good health (not recorded which). The CDR3 coding sequence is TGTGCCAGCAGCCCCAGACGGACCCCCAACTATGGCTACACCTTC. Amino acid sequence: CASSPRRTPNYGYTF.